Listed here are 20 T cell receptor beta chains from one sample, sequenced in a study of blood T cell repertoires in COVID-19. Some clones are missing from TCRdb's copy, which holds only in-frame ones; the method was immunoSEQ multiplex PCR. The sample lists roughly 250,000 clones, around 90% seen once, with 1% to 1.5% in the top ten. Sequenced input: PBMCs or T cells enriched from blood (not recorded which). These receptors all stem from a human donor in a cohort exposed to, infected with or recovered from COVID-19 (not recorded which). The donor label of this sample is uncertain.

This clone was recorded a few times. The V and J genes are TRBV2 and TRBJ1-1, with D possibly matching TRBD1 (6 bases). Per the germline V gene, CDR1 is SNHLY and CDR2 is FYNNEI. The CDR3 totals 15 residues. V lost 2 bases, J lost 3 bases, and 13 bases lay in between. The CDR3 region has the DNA TGTGCCAGCAGTGAAAGGGGGATCCCGTACACTGAAGCTTTCTTT. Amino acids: CASSERGIPYTEAFF.

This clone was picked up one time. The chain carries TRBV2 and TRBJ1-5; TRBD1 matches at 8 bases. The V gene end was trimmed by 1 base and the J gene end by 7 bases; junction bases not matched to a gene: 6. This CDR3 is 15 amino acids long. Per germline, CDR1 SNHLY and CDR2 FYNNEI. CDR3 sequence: CASSEVRGLEQPQHF. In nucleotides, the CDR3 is TGTGCCAGCAGTGAAGTCAGGGGGCTTGAACAGCCCCAGCATTTT. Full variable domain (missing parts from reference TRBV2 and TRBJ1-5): EPEVTQTPSHQVTQMGQEVILRCVPISNHLYFYWYRQILGQKVEFLVSFYNNEISEKSEIFDDQFSVERPDGSNFTLKIRSTKLEDSAMYFCASSEVRGLEQPQHFGDGTRLSIL.

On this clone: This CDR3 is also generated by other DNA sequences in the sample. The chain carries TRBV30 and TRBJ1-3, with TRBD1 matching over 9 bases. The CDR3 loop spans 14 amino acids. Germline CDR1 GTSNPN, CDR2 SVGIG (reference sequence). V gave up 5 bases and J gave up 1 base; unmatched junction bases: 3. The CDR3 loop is CAWDRGESGNTIYF. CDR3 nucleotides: TGTGCCTGGGACAGGGGGGAATCTGGAAACACCATATATTTT.

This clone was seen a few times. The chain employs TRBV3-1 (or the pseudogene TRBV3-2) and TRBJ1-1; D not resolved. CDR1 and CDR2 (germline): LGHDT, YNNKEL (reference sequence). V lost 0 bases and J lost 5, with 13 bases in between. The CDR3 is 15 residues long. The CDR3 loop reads CASSQEFDPRTEAFF. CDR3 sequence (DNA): TGTGCCAGCAGCCAAGAGTTCGACCCGAGGACTGAAGCTTTCTTT.

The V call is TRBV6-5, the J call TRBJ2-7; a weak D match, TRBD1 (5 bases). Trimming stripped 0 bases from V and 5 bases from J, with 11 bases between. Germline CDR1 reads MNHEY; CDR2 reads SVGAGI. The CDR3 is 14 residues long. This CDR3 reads CASSYSGRVHEQYF. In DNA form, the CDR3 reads TGTGCCAGCAGTTACTCGGGCAGGGTACACGAGCAGTACTTC.

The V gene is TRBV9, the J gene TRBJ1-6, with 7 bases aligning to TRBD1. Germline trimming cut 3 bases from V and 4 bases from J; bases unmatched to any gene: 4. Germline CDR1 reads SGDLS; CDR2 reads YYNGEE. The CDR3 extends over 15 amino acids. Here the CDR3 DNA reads TGTGCCAGCAGCGAAGGGGACAGATATAATTCACCCCTCCACTTT. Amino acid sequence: CASSEGDRYNSPLHF.

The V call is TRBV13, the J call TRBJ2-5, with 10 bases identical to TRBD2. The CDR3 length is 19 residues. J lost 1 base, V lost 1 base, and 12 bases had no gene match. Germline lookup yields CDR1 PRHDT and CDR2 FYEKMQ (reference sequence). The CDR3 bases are TGTGCCAGCAGCTTAGAAGGCGGGCTAGCGGGGGACCGCCAAGAGACCCAGTACTTC. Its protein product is CASSLEGGLAGDRQETQYF.

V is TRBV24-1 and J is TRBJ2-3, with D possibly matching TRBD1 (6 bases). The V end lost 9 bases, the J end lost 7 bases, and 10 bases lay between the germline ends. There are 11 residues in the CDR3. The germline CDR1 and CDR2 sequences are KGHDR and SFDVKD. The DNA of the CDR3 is TGTGCCACCGGTCAGGGGAATACGCAGTATTTT. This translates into CATGQGNTQYF.

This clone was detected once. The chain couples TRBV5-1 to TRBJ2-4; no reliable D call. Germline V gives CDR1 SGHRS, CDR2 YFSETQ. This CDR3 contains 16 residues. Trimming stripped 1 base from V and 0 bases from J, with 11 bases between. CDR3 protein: CASSLSPQLAKNIQYF. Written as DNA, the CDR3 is TGCGCCAGCAGCTTGTCCCCACAGTTAGCCAAAAACATTCAGTACTTC. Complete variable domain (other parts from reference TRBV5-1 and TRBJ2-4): KAGVTQTPRYLIKTRGQQVTLSCSPISGHRSVSWYQQTPGQGLQFLFEYFSETQRNKGNFPGRFSGRQFSNSRSEMNVSTLELGDSALYLCASSLSPQLAKNIQYFGAGTRLSVL.

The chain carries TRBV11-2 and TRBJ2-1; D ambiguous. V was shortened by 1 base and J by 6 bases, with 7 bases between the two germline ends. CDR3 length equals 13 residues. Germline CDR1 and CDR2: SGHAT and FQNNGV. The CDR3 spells CASSLGSSNEQFF. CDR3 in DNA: TGTGCCAGCAGCTTAGGGTCCAGCAATGAGCAGTTCTTC.

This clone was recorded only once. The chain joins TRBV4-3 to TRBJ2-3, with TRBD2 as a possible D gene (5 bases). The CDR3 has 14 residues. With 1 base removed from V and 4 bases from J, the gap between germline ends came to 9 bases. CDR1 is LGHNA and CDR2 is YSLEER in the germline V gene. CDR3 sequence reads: CASSQGKGADTQYF. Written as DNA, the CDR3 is TGCGCCAGCAGCCAAGGGAAGGGAGCAGATACGCAGTATTTT.

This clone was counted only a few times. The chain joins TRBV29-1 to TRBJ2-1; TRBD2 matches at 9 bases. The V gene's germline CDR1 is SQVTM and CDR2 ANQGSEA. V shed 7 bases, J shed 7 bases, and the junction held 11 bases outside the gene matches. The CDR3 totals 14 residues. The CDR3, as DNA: TGCAGCGGTTCTTGGGGCGGGGGGGCGAATGAGCAGTTCTTC. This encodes CSGSWGGGANEQFF.

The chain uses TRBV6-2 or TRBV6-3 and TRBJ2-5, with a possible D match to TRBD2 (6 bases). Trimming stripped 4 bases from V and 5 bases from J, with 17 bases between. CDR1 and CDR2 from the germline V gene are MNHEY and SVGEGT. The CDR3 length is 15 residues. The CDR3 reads CASSSGLSRVETQYF. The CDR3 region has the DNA TGTGCCAGCAGTTCGGGACTCTCAAGGGTGGAGACCCAGTACTTC.

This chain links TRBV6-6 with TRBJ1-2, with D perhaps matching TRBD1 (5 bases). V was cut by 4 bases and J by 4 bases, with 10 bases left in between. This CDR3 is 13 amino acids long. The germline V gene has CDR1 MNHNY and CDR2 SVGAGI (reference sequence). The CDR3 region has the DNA TGTGCCAGCAGTTCAAGAGACAGCTATGGCTACACCTTC. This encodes CASSSRDSYGYTF.

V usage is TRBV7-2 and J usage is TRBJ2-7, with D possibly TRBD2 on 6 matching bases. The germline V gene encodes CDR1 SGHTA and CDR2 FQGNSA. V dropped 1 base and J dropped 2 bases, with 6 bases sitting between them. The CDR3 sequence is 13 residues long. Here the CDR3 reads CASSLGEAYEQYF. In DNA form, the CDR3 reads TGTGCCAGCAGCTTAGGGGAGGCCTACGAGCAGTACTTC.

The CDR3 is CAITLGTGETEAFF. The CDR3 DNA reads TGTGCCATCACCTTAGGGACAGGGGAGACTGAAGCTTTCTTT. V and J are TRBV10-3 and TRBJ1-1; 10 nucleotides align to TRBD1. This CDR3 comprises 14 residues. The V segment lost 7 bases and the J segment 5 bases; nucleotides outside the gene matches: 7. Germline CDR1 is ENHRY and CDR2 is SYGVKD.

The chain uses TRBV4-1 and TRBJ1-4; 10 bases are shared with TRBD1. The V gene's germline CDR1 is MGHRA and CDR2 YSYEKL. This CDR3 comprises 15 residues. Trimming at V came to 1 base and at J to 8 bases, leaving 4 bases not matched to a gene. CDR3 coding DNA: TGCGCCAGCAGCCAAGTGGGGACAGGGGCCGAAAAACTGTTTTTT. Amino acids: CASSQVGTGAEKLFF.

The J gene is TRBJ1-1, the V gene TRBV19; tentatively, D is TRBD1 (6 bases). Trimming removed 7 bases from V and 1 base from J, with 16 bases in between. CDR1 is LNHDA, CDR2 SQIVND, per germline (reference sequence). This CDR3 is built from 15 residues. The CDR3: CASKQPYRENTEAFF. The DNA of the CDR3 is TGTGCCAGTAAACAGCCTTACAGGGAGAACACTGAAGCTTTCTTT.

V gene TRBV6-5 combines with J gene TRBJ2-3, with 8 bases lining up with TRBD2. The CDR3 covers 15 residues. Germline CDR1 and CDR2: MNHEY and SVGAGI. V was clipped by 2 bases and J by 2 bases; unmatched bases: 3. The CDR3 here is CASSYGGGITDTQYF. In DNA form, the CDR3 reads TGTGCCAGCAGTTACGGCGGGGGGATCACAGATACGCAGTATTTT.

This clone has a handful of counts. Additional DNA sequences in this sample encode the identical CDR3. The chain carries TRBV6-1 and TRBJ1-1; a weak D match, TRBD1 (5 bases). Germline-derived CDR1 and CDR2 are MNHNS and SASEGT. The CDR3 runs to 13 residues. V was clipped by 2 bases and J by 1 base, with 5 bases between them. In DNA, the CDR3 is TGTGCCAGCAGTGAAAGGGGGAACACTGAAGCTTTCTTT. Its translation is CASSERGNTEAFF.